The following is a TCR beta chain sequence with its context. V dropped 5 bases and J dropped 2 bases, with 18 bases sitting between them. Germline CDR1 and CDR2: SGHTA and FQGTGA. The CDR3 spans 16 residues. The data are from a study of cytomegalovirus exposure and HLA in healthy donors. The PCR had 60 Vbeta and 13 Jbeta primers. The method was immunoSEQ multiplex PCR; TCRdb's version includes in-frame clones alone and lacks a portion of them. The repertoire includes more than 150,000 clones, 80% of them detected once, and under 0.75% sits in the top ten. Sequencing was performed on PBMCs. V and J are TRBV7-3 and TRBJ2-5, with D maybe TRBD2 (7 bases). The receptor comes from a boy between 10 and 17 years old in good health and CMV-seronegative. The CDR3 coding sequence is TGTGCCAGCAGCGTTAACGGGGGGCAGATTCAAGAGACCCAGTACTTC. It yields the protein CASSVNGGQIQETQYF.